What follows are 28 T cell receptor beta chains derived from one specimen sequenced in a study of CD8+ T cells in alopecia areata. RNA was isolated and reverse transcribed to cDNA, the sequencing template. TCRdb keeps only in-frame clones here, not all; method: immunoSEQ multiplex PCR. The sample shows around 150,000 clones, 62% of them seen only once. Sequencing used CD8+ T cells sorted from blood. The source of these receptors is a human donor in good health.

The V gene is TRBV25-1, the J gene TRBJ1-3; no firm D call. The CDR3 covers 14 residues. The germline V and J ends were trimmed by 4 bases and 0 bases, with 7 bases remaining between them. Germline CDR1 reads MGHDK; CDR2 reads SYGVNS. The chain's CDR3 is CASSVGSSGNTIYF. The CDR3 DNA sequence: TGTGCCAGCAGTGTTGGGTCCTCTGGAAACACCATATATTTT.

This clone appeared once. The chain employs TRBV6-1 and TRBJ2-7; unclear D gene. The CDR3 totals 17 residues. Germline CDR1 reads MNHNS; CDR2 reads SASEGT. Trimming left V 0 bases short and J 4 bases short, with 19 bases between. As DNA, the CDR3 is TGTGCCAGCAGTGAAGCGCTTAGGACGACCTGGATGTACGAGCAGTACTTC. Its translation: CASSEALRTTWMYEQYF.

This chain connects TRBV13 to TRBJ2-7, with D possibly matching TRBD2 (7 bases). This CDR3 has 15 amino acids. V gave up 5 bases and J gave up 6 bases, with 20 bases separating them. Per the germline V gene, CDR1 is PRHDT and CDR2 is FYEKMQ (reference sequence). CDR3 sequence: CASSRSGAGVREQYF. The CDR3 nucleotides read TGTGCCAGCAGCCGCTCAGGGGCGGGAGTGCGCGAGCAGTACTTC.

The chain carries TRBV9 and TRBJ2-1, with TRBD2 matching over 13 bases. The CDR3 is 15 amino acids. The J segment lost 8 bases and the V segment lost 2 bases, leaving 4 bases of the junction unmatched. CDR1 is SGDLS, CDR2 YYNGEE, per germline. The CDR3, as DNA: TGTGCCAGCAGCGTCACTAGCGGGAGGGCGCATGAGCAGTTCTTC. The encoded protein is CASSVTSGRAHEQFF.

The V and J genes are TRBV29-1 and TRBJ2-1; D ambiguous. With 1 base removed from V and 8 bases from J, the gap between germline ends came to 9 bases. CDR1 SQVTM and CDR2 ANQGSEA come from the germline V gene. The CDR3 has 12 amino acids. DNA of the CDR3: TGCAGCGTTGAAGGGGAAGAGGATGAGCAGTTCTTC. Residues: CSVEGEEDEQFF.

The V call is TRBV7-9, the J call TRBJ2-7; D not certain. The ends were cut back, 5 bases at V and 3 bases at J, with 8 bases in the middle. The CDR3 has 12 residues. Germline CDR1 reads SEHNR; CDR2 reads FQNEAQ (reference sequence). In DNA, the CDR3 is TGTGCCAGCAGCGAGACCAGCTACGAGCAGTACTTC. It yields the protein CASSETSYEQYF.

The genes are TRBV19 and TRBJ2-2; D is perhaps TRBD1 (5 bases). The V gene's germline CDR1 is LNHDA and CDR2 SQIVND (reference sequence). V was shortened by 11 bases and J by 3 bases, with 16 bases between the two germline ends. The CDR3 has 14 amino acids. The CDR3: CASTGDTYTGELFF. The CDR3 DNA reads TGTGCCTCTACAGGAGACACGTACACCGGGGAGCTGTTTTTT. Supplemented by reference TRBV19 and TRBJ2-2, the full variable domain reads DGGITQSPKYLFRKEGQNVTLSCEQNLNHDAMYWYRQDPGQGLRLIYYSQIVNDFQKGDIAEGYSVSREKKESFPLTVTSAQKNPTAFYLCASTGDTYTGELFFGEGSRLTVL.

The CDR3 reads CAWSPAGSGELFF. DNA for the CDR3: TGTGCCTGGAGTCCGGCAGGGTCCGGGGAGCTGTTTTTT. The chain uses TRBV30 and TRBJ2-2; weak D call: TRBD1 (5 bases). This CDR3 contains 13 residues. In germline, CDR1 is GTSNPN, CDR2 SVGIG (reference sequence). Trimming cost V 2 bases and J 6 bases, with 10 bases left between them.

There are a few counts of this clone. The junction does not match germline at one end; this may be a read error. The chain couples TRBV11-2 to TRBJ2-1, with 11 positions matching TRBD1. CDR1 and CDR2 from the germline V gene are SGHAT and FQNNGV. The CDR3 is 16 amino acids. CDR3 region: CASSRRTGGSNNEQFF. The DNA of the CDR3 is TGTGCCAGCAGCCGTCGGACAGGGGGCTCCAACAATGAGCAGTTCTTC.

The chain uses TRBV27 and TRBJ2-7; weak D call: TRBD2 (5 bases). This CDR3 has 13 amino acids. The germline V and J ends were trimmed by 3 bases and 3 bases, with 9 bases remaining between them. The germline gives CDR1 MNHEY, CDR2 SMNVEV (reference sequence). The CDR3 reads CASSFRRDYEQYF. The CDR3 DNA reads TGTGCCAGCAGTTTCCGCCGGGACTACGAGCAGTACTTC.

This clone occurred a few times. The rearrangement uses TRBV2 and TRBJ1-2, with a tentative D call TRBD1 (5 bases). Looked up from germline, CDR1 is SNHLY and CDR2 is FYNNEI. Deletions cut 5 bases from V and 7 bases from J, with 14 bases between. CDR3 length: 13 residues. The CDR3 sequence: CASSTYRSRGYTF. For the CDR3, the DNA is TGTGCCAGCAGTACCTACAGGTCTCGTGGCTACACCTTC.

The gene calls are TRBV30 and TRBJ1-1, with TRBD1 as a possible D gene (6 bases). CDR1 and CDR2 from the germline V gene are GTSNPN and SVGIG (reference sequence). Trimming took off 5 bases at V and 1 base at J, with 17 bases between the two ends. The CDR3 runs 15 residues. CDR3 coding DNA: TGTGCCTGGGTACTCCGGGACACCTCGAACACTGAAGCTTTCTTT. This encodes CAWVLRDTSNTEAFF. Variable domain in full (rest from reference TRBV30 and TRBJ1-1): SQTIHQWPATLVQPVGSPLSLECTVEGTSNPNLYWYRQAAGRGLQLLFYSVGIGQISSEVPQNLSASRPQDRQFILSSKKLLLSDSGFYLCAWVLRDTSNTEAFFGQGTRLTVV.

This chain joins TRBV27 and TRBJ2-5, with D hard to call. In germline, CDR1 is MNHEY, CDR2 SMNVEV (reference sequence). This CDR3 region has 14 residues. Deletions cut 0 bases from V and 0 bases from J, with 5 bases between. CDR3 DNA sequence: TGTGCCAGCAGTTTATCCTCCGACCAAGAGACCCAGTACTTC. Translated, it gives CASSLSSDQETQYF.

This chain links TRBV15 with TRBJ2-7; the match to TRBD2 covers 8 bases. J was trimmed by 4 bases and V by 3 bases; bases with no gene match: 11. The CDR3 loop spans 16 amino acids. CDR1 is LNHNV, CDR2 YYDKDF, per germline (reference sequence). The CDR3 protein is CATSSPARAGEYEQYF. In DNA, the CDR3 is TGTGCCACCAGCAGTCCGGCTAGAGCGGGGGAATACGAGCAGTACTTC. Using reference TRBV15 and TRBJ2-7 for the parts outside the CDR3, the full variable domain is DAMVIQNPRYQVTQFGKPVTLSCSQTLNHNVMYWYQQKSSQAPKLLFHYYDKDFNNEADTPDNFQSRRPNTSFCFLDIRSPGLGDTAMYLCATSSPARAGEYEQYFGPGTRLTVT.

This clone was counted a few times. The chain employs TRBV7-9 and TRBJ2-1; D is undetermined. V lost 1 base and J lost 6, with 10 bases in between. Per the germline V gene, CDR1 is SEHNR and CDR2 is FQNEAQ (reference sequence). This CDR3 has 14 amino acids. The CDR3 nucleotides are TGTGCCAGCAGCTTAGGTGTAGTTGTCAATGAGCAGTTCTTC. Protein: CASSLGVVVNEQFF.

This clone was observed many times. This chain uses TRBV28 with TRBJ2-7; possible D gene TRBD1, 6 bases. Trimming left V 4 bases short and J 2 bases short, with 12 bases between. Germline V CDR1 and CDR2: MDHEN, SYDVKM. This CDR3 region has 14 residues. CDR3 in amino acids: CASSSRQETYEQYF. Here the CDR3 DNA reads TGTGCCAGCAGTTCTCGACAGGAGACCTACGAGCAGTACTTC.

The chain couples TRBV6-5 to TRBJ2-7; the D is unclear. Trimming shortened V by 3 bases and J by 2 bases, and 14 bases separated the two germline ends. The CDR3 has 15 residues. Germline V gives CDR1 MNHEY, CDR2 SVGAGI. Here the CDR3 reads CASSYGSRYTYEQYF. The CDR3 DNA is TGTGCCAGCAGTTATGGTTCCCGCTACACCTACGAGCAGTACTTC.

This clone was picked up a small number of times. The DNA of the CDR3 is TGCGCCAGCAGCTCGGGCCTCTTCGAAAGGGGAAAAACTGAAGCTTTCTTT. Translation: CASSSGLFERGKTEAFF. This chain joins TRBV5-1 and TRBJ1-1, with a possible D match to TRBD1 (5 bases). CDR1 is SGHRS and CDR2 is YFSETQ in the germline V gene. The CDR3 sequence is 17 residues long. V lost 3 bases and J lost 5, with 23 bases in between.

CDR3 nucleotide sequence: TGCGCCAGCAGCCAAGAAGCTAGCGGGAACGAGCAGTACTTC. Amino acids: CASSQEASGNEQYF. V and J are TRBV4-1 and TRBJ2-7; 9 bases fit TRBD2. Germline V lookup: CDR1 MGHRA, CDR2 YSYEKL. The ends lost 0 bases at V and 5 bases at J; junction bases unmatched: 2. The CDR3 extends over 14 amino acids.

This clone was observed a few times. This chain connects TRBV20-1 to TRBJ2-2; no clear D gene. The CDR3 contains 11 residues. Germline CDR1 reads DFQATT; CDR2 reads SNEGSKA (reference sequence). Between the trimmed V and J ends, which lost 5 bases and 7 bases, there was a span of 8 bases. CDR3 DNA: TGCAGTGCTTCGGTGGTCGGGGAGCTGTTTTTT. Residues: CSASVVGELFF.

This clone was observed a few times. The rearrangement uses TRBV30 and TRBJ2-7, with D perhaps given as TRBD1 or TRBD2 (5 bases each). The germline V and J ends were trimmed by 8 bases and 0 bases, with 11 bases remaining between them. Per the germline V gene, CDR1 is GTSNPN and CDR2 is SVGIG (reference sequence). The CDR3 extends over 12 amino acids. DNA for the CDR3: TGTGCCGGGACGTTCAACTCCTACGAGCAGTACTTC. Amino acid sequence: CAGTFNSYEQYF.

J is TRBJ2-3 and V is TRBV10-2; 8 nucleotides match TRBD2. The CDR3 is 13 residues long. Germline CDR1 WSHSY, CDR2 SAAADI. Trimming cost V 5 bases and J 5 bases; bases outside gene matches: 3. DNA for the CDR3: TGCGCCAGCAGTCCGGGAGGGGTAGATACGCAGTATTTT. It translates to CASSPGGVDTQYF.

The rearrangement links TRBV11-2 to TRBJ1-2; no clear D gene. CDR1 SGHAT and CDR2 FQNNGV come from the germline V gene. The V end lost 3 bases, the J end lost 8 bases, and 7 bases lay between the germline ends. This CDR3 is built from 11 residues. CDR3 loop: CASSLVGGYTF. Here the CDR3 DNA reads TGTGCCAGCAGCTTGGTGGGCGGCTACACCTTC.

V usage is TRBV7-2 and J usage is TRBJ2-7, with 13 bases matching TRBD2. Unmatched junction bases numbered 8, after V lost 1 base and J lost 5 bases. CDR1 is SGHTA, CDR2 FQGNSA, per germline. This CDR3 spans 17 amino acids. The CDR3 spells CASSLGGLAGSANEQYF. The CDR3 region has the DNA TGTGCCAGCAGCTTAGGGGGACTAGCGGGGTCCGCGAACGAGCAGTACTTC.

The chain joins TRBV2 to TRBJ1-4, with D tentatively TRBD1 (5 bases). This CDR3 is 13 amino acids long. CDR1 is SNHLY and CDR2 is FYNNEI in the germline V gene. The germline V and J ends were trimmed by 11 bases and 8 bases, with 18 bases remaining between them. CDR3 residues: CAGRGRPDEKLFF. For the CDR3, the DNA is TGTGCCGGCCGGGGCCGGCCGGACGAAAAACTGTTTTTT.

The chain combines TRBV6-5 with TRBJ1-2; tentative D call: TRBD1 (5 bases). Trimming left V 6 bases short and J 8 bases short, with 10 bases between. CDR1 and CDR2 (germline): MNHEY, SVGAGI. CDR3 length: 11 residues. The CDR3 loop is CASSMGRGYTF. DNA for the CDR3: TGTGCCAGCAGCATGGGGCGAGGCTACACCTTC.

The rearrangement links TRBV7-9 to TRBJ1-4; D is perhaps TRBD1 (6 bases). V was trimmed by 5 bases and J by 5 bases, leaving 9 bases between them. In germline, CDR1 is SEHNR, CDR2 FQNEAQ (reference sequence). The CDR3 is 13 residues long. The CDR3 DNA is TGTGCCAGCAGCCCAGGACAGAATGAAAAACTGTTTTTT. This sequence encodes CASSPGQNEKLFF.

The rearrangement links TRBV27 to TRBJ1-1, with 10 bases identical to TRBD1. V lost 1 base, J lost 7 bases, and 12 bases stayed unmatched. In germline, CDR1 is MNHEY, CDR2 SMNVEV (reference sequence). The CDR3 runs 17 residues. CDR3 sequence (DNA): TGTGCCAGCAGTTTATACCCGGTAGGGGACAGGGGACGTGAAGCTTTCTTT. Its protein is CASSLYPVGDRGREAFF.